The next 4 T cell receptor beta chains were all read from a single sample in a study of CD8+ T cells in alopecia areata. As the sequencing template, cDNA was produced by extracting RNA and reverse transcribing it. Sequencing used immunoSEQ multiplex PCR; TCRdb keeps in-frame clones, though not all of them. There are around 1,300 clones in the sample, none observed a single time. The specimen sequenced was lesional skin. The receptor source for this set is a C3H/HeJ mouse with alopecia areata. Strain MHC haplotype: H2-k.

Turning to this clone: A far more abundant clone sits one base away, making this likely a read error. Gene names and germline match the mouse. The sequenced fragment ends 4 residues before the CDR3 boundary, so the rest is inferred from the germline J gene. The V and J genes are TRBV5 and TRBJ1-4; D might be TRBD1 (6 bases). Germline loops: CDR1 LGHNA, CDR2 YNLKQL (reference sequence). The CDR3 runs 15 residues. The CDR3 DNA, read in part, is TGTGCCAGCAGCCAGTGGGACACGGGAAGCGAA. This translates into CASSQWDTGSE. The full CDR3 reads CASSQWDTGSERLFF.

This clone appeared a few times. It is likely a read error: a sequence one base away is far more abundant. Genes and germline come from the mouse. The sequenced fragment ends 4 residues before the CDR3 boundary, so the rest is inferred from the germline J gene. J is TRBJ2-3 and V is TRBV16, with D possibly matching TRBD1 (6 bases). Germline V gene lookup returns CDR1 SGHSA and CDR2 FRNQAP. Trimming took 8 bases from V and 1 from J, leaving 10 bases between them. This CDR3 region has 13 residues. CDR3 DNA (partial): TGTGCAAGCCCCAGGGGAGGTGCAGAA. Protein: CASPRGGAE. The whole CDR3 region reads CASPRGGAETLYF.

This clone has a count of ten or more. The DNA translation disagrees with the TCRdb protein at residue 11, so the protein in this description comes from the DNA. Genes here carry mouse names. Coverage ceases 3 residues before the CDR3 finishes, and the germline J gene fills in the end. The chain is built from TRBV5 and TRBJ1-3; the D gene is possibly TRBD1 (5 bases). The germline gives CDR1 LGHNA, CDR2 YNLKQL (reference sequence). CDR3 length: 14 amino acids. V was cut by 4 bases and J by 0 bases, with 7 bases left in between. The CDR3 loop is CASSPGFSGNTLYF. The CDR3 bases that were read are TGTGCCAGCAGCCCAGGGTTTTCTGGAAATACG.

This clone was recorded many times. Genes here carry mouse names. CDR3 DNA, as far as it was read: TGTGCCAGCGGTGATCCCGACAGGGGTGGCACCGGG. The encoded protein is CASGDPDRGGTG. The CDR3, in full, reads CASGDPDRGGTGQLYF. The chain uses TRBV13-2 and TRBJ2-2, with 8 bases identical to TRBD1. The CDR3 end falls 4 residues outside the read, so it is completed with the germline J gene. The CDR3 contains 16 residues. Trimming cost V 1 base and J 4 bases; bases outside gene matches: 6. Germline CDR1 NNHNN, CDR2 SYGAGS (reference sequence).